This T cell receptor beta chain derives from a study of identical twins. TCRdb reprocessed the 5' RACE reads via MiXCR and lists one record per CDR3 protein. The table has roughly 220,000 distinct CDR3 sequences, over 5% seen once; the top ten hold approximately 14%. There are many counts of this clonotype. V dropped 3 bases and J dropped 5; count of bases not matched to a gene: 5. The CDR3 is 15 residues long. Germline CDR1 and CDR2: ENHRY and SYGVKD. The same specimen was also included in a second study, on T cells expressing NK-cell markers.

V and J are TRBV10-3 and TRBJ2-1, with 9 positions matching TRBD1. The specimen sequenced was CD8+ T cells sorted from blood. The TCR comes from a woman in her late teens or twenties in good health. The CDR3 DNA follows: TGTGCCATCAGTGACCGGGACAGGGAGGACAATGAGCAGTTCTTC. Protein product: CAISDRDREDNEQFF.